Listed below are T cell receptor beta chains from one sample, sequenced in a study of cytomegalovirus exposure and HLA in healthy donors. The protocol was immunoSEQ multiplex PCR, while the TCRdb copy is restricted to in-frame clones and leaves out a portion. This sample carries 100,000 to 150,000 clones, approximately 82% of them seen once, and the ten largest clones take 20%. The sequenced material came from PBMCs. The receptors come from a man aged 18 to 30 in good health and CMV-seropositive. Both conserved end residues are part of each CDR3. The order of the fields is D gene, clone size, V gene, CDR3 length, J gene, CDR3 protein, CDR3 DNA. The D gene is left open where the match is weak. Clone size is stated in some rows and not others, as once, few, many or a class when expanded.

d_gene: -; abundance: -; v_gene: TRBV7-8; len: 14; j_gene: TRBJ1-2; CDR3aa: CASSLSPQYYGYTF; CDR3nt: TGTGCCAGCAGCTTATCCCCTCAGTACTATGGCTACACCTTC
d_gene: -; abundance: -; v_gene: TRBV18; len: 13; j_gene: TRBJ1-6; CDR3aa: CASSPDKTSPLHF; CDR3nt: TGTGCCAGCTCACCAGACAAAACGTCACCCCTCCACTTT
d_gene: TRBD1; abundance: once; v_gene: TRBV30; len: 14; j_gene: TRBJ2-7; CDR3aa: CAWGDSPGPYEQYF; CDR3nt: TGTGCCTGGGGGGACAGCCCAGGTCCCTACGAGCAGTACTTC
d_gene: -; abundance: -; v_gene: TRBV5-1; len: 15; j_gene: TRBJ2-3; CDR3aa: CASSSGSQTTDTQYF; CDR3nt: TGCGCCAGCAGCTCCGGTTCTCAAACTACAGATACGCAGTATTTT
d_gene: -; abundance: -; v_gene: TRBV5-5; len: 15; j_gene: TRBJ2-7; CDR3aa: CASSFPDGNSYEQYF; CDR3nt: TGTGCCAGCAGCTTCCCTGACGGGAACTCCTACGAGCAGTACTTC
d_gene: TRBD2; abundance: -; v_gene: TRBV11-2; len: 16; j_gene: TRBJ2-5; CDR3aa: CASSLGLAGSIETQYF; CDR3nt: TGTGCCAGCAGCTTAGGACTAGCGGGTTCCATAGAGACCCAGTACTTC
d_gene: -; abundance: -; v_gene: TRBV25-1; len: 15; j_gene: TRBJ1-1; CDR3aa: CASSDPIEGGTEAFF; CDR3nt: TGTGCCAGCAGTGATCCCATCGAGGGAGGCACTGAAGCTTTCTTT
d_gene: TRBD2; abundance: -; v_gene: TRBV4-1; len: 17; j_gene: TRBJ2-1; CDR3aa: CASSQLYGTTEYNEQFF; CDR3nt: TGCGCCAGCAGCCAACTCTACGGGACTACAGAATACAATGAGCAGTTCTTC
d_gene: -; abundance: few; v_gene: TRBV12-2; len: 15; j_gene: TRBJ2-5; CDR3aa: CASRLGLAGQETQYF; CDR3nt: TGTGCAAGTCGCTTAGGACTAGCGGGCCAAGAGACCCAGTACTTC
d_gene: -; abundance: -; v_gene: TRBV5-4; len: 14; j_gene: TRBJ1-2; CDR3aa: CASSFLGDRGGYTF; CDR3nt: TGTGCCAGCAGCTTTTTGGGGGACCGGGGGGGCTACACCTTC
d_gene: -; abundance: -; v_gene: TRBV7-6; len: 15; j_gene: TRBJ1-2; CDR3aa: CASSLGAGYSYGYTF; CDR3nt: TGTGCCAGCAGCTTAGGTGCAGGGTATAGCTATGGCTACACCTTC
d_gene: TRBD2; abundance: -; v_gene: TRBV19; len: 15; j_gene: TRBJ2-5; CDR3aa: CASSMLAGQQETQYF; CDR3nt: TGTGCCAGTAGTATGCTAGCGGGCCAACAAGAGACCCAGTACTTC
d_gene: -; abundance: -; v_gene: TRBV27; len: 15; j_gene: TRBJ2-3; CDR3aa: CASSLDGLMVDTQYF; CDR3nt: TGTGCCAGCAGTTTAGACGGACTTATGGTTGATACGCAGTATTTT
d_gene: TRBD2; abundance: -; v_gene: TRBV5-1; len: 14; j_gene: TRBJ2-7; CDR3aa: CASRSAGGSYEQYF; CDR3nt: TGCGCCAGCAGGTCGGCGGGAGGTTCCTACGAGCAGTACTTC
d_gene: TRBD1; abundance: -; v_gene: TRBV6-5; len: 13; j_gene: TRBJ1-4; CDR3aa: CASRDRDSGKLFF; CDR3nt: TGTGCCAGCAGAGACAGGGACTCGGGAAAACTGTTTTTT
d_gene: -; abundance: -; v_gene: TRBV29-1; len: 12; j_gene: TRBJ2-2; CDR3aa: CSVDRGTGELFF; CDR3nt: TGCAGCGTTGATCGAGGGACCGGGGAGCTGTTTTTT
d_gene: TRBD1; abundance: few; v_gene: TRBV4-2; len: 15; j_gene: TRBJ2-3; CDR3aa: CASSQGTGETDTQYF; CDR3nt: TGTGCCAGCAGCCAGGGGACAGGGGAGACAGATACGCAGTATTTT
d_gene: -; abundance: -; v_gene: TRBV18; len: 15; j_gene: TRBJ1-1; CDR3aa: CASSPGSLVNTEAFF; CDR3nt: TGTGCCAGCTCACCAGGTAGTCTAGTGAACACTGAAGCTTTCTTT
d_gene: -; abundance: -; v_gene: TRBV15; len: 15; j_gene: TRBJ1-3; CDR3aa: CATTAMAASGNTIYF; CDR3nt: TGTGCCACCACCGCCATGGCGGCTTCTGGAAACACCATATATTTT
d_gene: TRBD2; abundance: -; v_gene: TRBV4-1; len: 18; j_gene: TRBJ2-3; CDR3aa: CASSQGSSGGPAGNTQYF; CDR3nt: TGCGCCAGCAGCCAAGGGTCCAGCGGGGGACCAGCAGGAAATACGCAGTATTTT
d_gene: TRBD1; abundance: once; v_gene: TRBV18; len: 15; j_gene: TRBJ1-1; CDR3aa: CASSQTGGEWTEAFF; CDR3nt: TGTGCCAGCTCACAAACAGGGGGCGAATGGACTGAAGCTTTCTTT
d_gene: TRBD1; abundance: once; v_gene: TRBV11-2; len: 16; j_gene: TRBJ1-2; CDR3aa: CASSPSVTGAAYGYTF; CDR3nt: TGTGCCAGCAGCCCGTCGGTCACAGGGGCGGCCTATGGCTACACCTTC
d_gene: TRBD1; abundance: -; v_gene: TRBV5-8; len: 13; j_gene: TRBJ2-3; CDR3aa: CASSTTGADTQYF; CDR3nt: TGTGCCAGCAGCACTACAGGGGCAGATACGCAGTATTTT
d_gene: -; abundance: -; v_gene: TRBV18; len: 14; j_gene: TRBJ2-7; CDR3aa: CASSPPSSSYEQYF; CDR3nt: TGTGCCAGCTCCCCCCCCTCCAGCTCCTACGAGCAGTACTTC
d_gene: TRBD1; abundance: -; v_gene: TRBV30; len: 15; j_gene: TRBJ1-1; CDR3aa: CAWSQDRGYYTEAFF; CDR3nt: TGTGCCTGGAGTCAAGACAGGGGATATTACACTGAAGCTTTCTTT
d_gene: TRBD2; abundance: -; v_gene: TRBV28; len: 13; j_gene: TRBJ2-7; CDR3aa: CASSRGVIHEQYF; CDR3nt: TGTGCCAGCAGTCGGGGGGTTATCCACGAGCAGTACTTC
d_gene: TRBD1; abundance: -; v_gene: TRBV2; len: 14; j_gene: TRBJ2-7; CDR3aa: CASNGDSTTYEQYF; CDR3nt: TGTGCCAGCAACGGGGACAGCACTACCTACGAGCAGTACTTC
d_gene: TRBD1; abundance: -; v_gene: TRBV7-6; len: 14; j_gene: TRBJ2-7; CDR3aa: CASSLSGGSYEQYF; CDR3nt: TGTGCCAGCAGCTTATCAGGGGGTTCCTACGAGCAGTACTTC
d_gene: -; abundance: -; v_gene: TRBV9; len: 15; j_gene: TRBJ2-3; CDR3aa: CASSEGVFSTDTQYF; CDR3nt: TGTGCCAGCAGCGAAGGGGTCTTTAGCACAGATACGCAGTATTTT